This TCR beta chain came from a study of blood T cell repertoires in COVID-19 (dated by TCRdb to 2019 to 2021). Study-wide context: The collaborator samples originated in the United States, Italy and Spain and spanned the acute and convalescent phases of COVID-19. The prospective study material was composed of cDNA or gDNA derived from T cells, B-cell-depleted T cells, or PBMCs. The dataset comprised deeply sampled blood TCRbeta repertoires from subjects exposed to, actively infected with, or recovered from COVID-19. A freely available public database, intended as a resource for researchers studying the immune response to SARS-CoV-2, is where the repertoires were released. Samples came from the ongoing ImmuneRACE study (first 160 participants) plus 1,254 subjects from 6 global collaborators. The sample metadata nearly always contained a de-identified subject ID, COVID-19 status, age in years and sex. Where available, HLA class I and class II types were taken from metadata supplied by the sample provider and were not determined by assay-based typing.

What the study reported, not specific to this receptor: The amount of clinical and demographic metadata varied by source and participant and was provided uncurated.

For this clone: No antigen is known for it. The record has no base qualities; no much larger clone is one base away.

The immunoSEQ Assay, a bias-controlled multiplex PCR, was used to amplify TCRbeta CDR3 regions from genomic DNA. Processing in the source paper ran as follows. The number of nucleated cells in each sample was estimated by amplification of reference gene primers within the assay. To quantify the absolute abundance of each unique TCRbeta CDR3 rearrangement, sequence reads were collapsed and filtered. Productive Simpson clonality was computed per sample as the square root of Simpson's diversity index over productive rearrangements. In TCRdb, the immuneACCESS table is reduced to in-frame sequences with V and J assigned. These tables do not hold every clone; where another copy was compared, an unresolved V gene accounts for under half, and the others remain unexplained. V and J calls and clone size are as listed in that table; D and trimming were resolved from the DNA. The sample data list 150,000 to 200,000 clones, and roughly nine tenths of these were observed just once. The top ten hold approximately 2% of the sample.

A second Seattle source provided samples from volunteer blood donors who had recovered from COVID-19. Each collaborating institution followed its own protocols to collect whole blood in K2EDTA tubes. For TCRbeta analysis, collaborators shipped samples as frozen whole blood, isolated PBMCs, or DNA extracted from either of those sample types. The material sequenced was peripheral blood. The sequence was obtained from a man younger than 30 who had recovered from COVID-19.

The bases are TGTGCCACCTGGGACAGCCGCTCCTACAATGAGCAGTTCTTC. Its protein is CATWDSRSYNEQFF. The rearrangement combines TRBV28 with TRBJ2-1, with 7 bases matching TRBD1. The CDR3 runs 14 amino acids, cysteine and phenylalanine included. The only DNA kept is the CDR3, 42 bases in frame from the first base. From V the trimming removes 10 bases and from J it removes 0 bases, while the gene matches leave 6 bases of the junction unaccounted for. CDR1 MDHEN and CDR2 SYDVKM were looked up in the germline V gene.